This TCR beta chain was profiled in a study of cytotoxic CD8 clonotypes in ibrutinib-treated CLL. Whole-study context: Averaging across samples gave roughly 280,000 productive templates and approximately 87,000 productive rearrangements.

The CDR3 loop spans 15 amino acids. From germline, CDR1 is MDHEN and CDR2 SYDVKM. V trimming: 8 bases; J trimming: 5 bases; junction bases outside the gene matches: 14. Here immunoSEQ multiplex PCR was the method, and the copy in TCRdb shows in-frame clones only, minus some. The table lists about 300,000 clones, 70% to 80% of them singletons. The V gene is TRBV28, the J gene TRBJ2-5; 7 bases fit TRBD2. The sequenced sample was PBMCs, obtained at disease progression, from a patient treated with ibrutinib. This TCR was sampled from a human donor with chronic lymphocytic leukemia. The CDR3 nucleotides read TGTGCCAGCTTGGCGGGAGAAGCCCCAGGGGAGACCCAGTACTTC. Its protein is CASLAGEAPGETQYF. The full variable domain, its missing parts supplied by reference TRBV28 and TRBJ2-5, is DVKVTQSSRYLVKRTGEKVFLECVQDMDHENMFWYRQDPGLGLRLIYFSYDVKMKEKGDIPEGYSVSREKKERFSLILESASTNQTSMYLCASLAGEAPGETQYFGPGTRLLVL.